A single sample gave rise to the 18 T cell receptor beta chains below, sequenced in a study of T cells in women clearing cervical HPV infection. Profiling relied on immunoSEQ multiplex PCR, and the TCRdb table lists in-frame clones only, not all of them. The sample's table shows 25,000 to 35,000 clones. The sequencing input was blood buffy coat. These receptors came from a woman aged 18 to 75 with a cervical HPV16 infection that either progressed to CIN3+ or cleared (not recorded which).

About this clone itself: The sequenced fragment ends 3 residues before the CDR3 boundary, so the rest is inferred from the germline J gene. The J gene is TRBJ1-3, the V gene TRBV6-2 or TRBV6-3, with D perhaps TRBD1 (5 bases). Germline V gives CDR1 MNHEY, CDR2 SVGEGT. V lost 7 bases to trimming and J lost 5 bases, with 24 bases between them. The CDR3 is made up of 17 amino acids. Partial CDR3 DNA: TGTGCCAGCACCTCCGTACAGGCCGTACGTGGGAGAAACACC. Its translation: CASTSVQAVRGRNT. In full, the CDR3 reads CASTSVQAVRGRNTIYF.

As regards this clone: Read coverage stops 3 residues before the CDR3 terminus; the germline J gene supplies the remainder. The chain carries TRBV29-1 and TRBJ1-5; D unclear. Trimming took 7 bases from V and 0 from J, leaving 10 bases between them. CDR3 length: 13 amino acids. The germline gives CDR1 SQVTM, CDR2 ANQGSEA. The CDR3 spells CSARLNSNQPQHF. Incomplete CDR3 DNA: TGCAGCGCCCGACTTAATAGCAATCAGCCC.

By frequency, this clone is medium-sized. The read halts 3 residues ahead of the CDR3 end, with the missing end drawn from the germline J gene. V and J are TRBV19 and TRBJ2-5; maybe TRBD1 (5 bases). The V end lost 4 bases, the J end lost 2 bases, and 14 bases lay between the germline ends. Germline V gives CDR1 LNHDA, CDR2 SQIVND (reference sequence). CDR3 length: 15 residues. CDR3 region: CASSSTPYRQETQYF. The CDR3 DNA, read in part, is TGTGCCAGTAGTAGCACCCCGTACAGGCAAGAGACC.

A word on this clone: The sequenced fragment ends 3 residues before the CDR3 boundary, so the rest is inferred from the germline J gene. The rearrangement uses TRBV2 and TRBJ2-3; a weak D match, TRBD1 (6 bases). CDR3 size: 14 residues. Germline lookup yields CDR1 SNHLY and CDR2 FYNNEI. Trimming removed 6 bases from V and 3 bases from J, with 13 bases in between. The CDR3 sequence: CASSLGRGTDTQYF. Partial CDR3 DNA: TGTGCCAGCAGCCTGGGAAGGGGGACAGATACG.

As to this clone: The read is 3 residues too short to cover the CDR3 end, so that end is filled in from the germline J gene. The chain couples TRBV7-7 to TRBJ2-3, with 10 bases lining up with TRBD2. V dropped 5 bases and J dropped 3; count of bases not matched to a gene: 11. The germline gives CDR1 SSHAT, CDR2 FNYEAQ (reference sequence). The CDR3 spans 17 residues. The DNA read from the CDR3 is TGTGCCAGCAGCCTACCCGACCTAGCGGGGGCGACAGATACG. Translation gives CASSLPDLAGATDT. The full CDR3 protein reads CASSLPDLAGATDTQYF.

With regard to this clone: The missing CDR3 end, 3 residues past where the read stops, is filled in from the germline J gene. This chain links TRBV19 with TRBJ2-7; D perhaps matches TRBD1 (6 bases). The CDR3 is 16 amino acids. Trimming shortened V by 0 bases and J by 0 bases, and 12 bases separated the two germline ends. Germline values: CDR1 LNHDA, CDR2 SQIVND (reference sequence). The CDR3 bases that were read are TGTGCCAGTAGTATAGAGTTCGGCAGGGGCTCCTACGAG. It yields the protein CASSIEFGRGSYE. The whole CDR3 reads CASSIEFGRGSYEQYF.

Comment on this clone: Coverage ceases 3 residues before the CDR3 finishes, and the germline J gene fills in the end. The chain recombines TRBV2 with TRBJ1-1; tentative D call: TRBD1 (5 bases). Looked up from germline, CDR1 is SNHLY and CDR2 is FYNNEI. The CDR3 is made up of 14 amino acids. The V end was cut by 3 bases, the J end by 6 bases, with 14 bases between. CDR3 bases read: TGTGCCAGCAGTGATCGGTCCAGGGCCGCTGAA. It is translated as CASSDRSRAAE. The CDR3 in its entirety is CASSDRSRAAEAFF.

On this clone: The read ends 3 residues before the CDR3 terminus; that terminus is restored from the germline J gene. V gene TRBV30 combines with J gene TRBJ1-3; no clear D gene. The V end was cut by 0 bases, the J end by 0 bases, with 18 bases between. This CDR3 has 18 residues. Germline V lookup: CDR1 GTSNPN, CDR2 SVGIG (reference sequence). The CDR3 region is CAWSVLWAENDSGNTIYF. The CDR3 bases that were read are TGTGCCTGGAGTGTACTCTGGGCAGAAAACGACTCTGGAAACACC.

CDR3: CASRDRVEAFF. The sequenced CDR3 bases are TGCGCCAGCAGGGACAGGGTCGAA. V and J are TRBV5-1 and TRBJ1-1; 8 bases are a match to TRBD1. The DNA ends 3 residues before the CDR3 does, and the rest of the CDR3 is filled in from the germline J gene. There are 11 residues in the CDR3. The germline V gene has CDR1 SGHRS and CDR2 YFSETQ.

Frequency places this clone as medium-sized (0.01 to 0.1%). The CDR3 is cut off 3 residues early in the read; its end comes from the germline J gene. The chain recombines TRBV30 with TRBJ2-4; maybe TRBD2 (6 bases). CDR3 length equals 15 residues. Germline assignment: CDR1 GTSNPN and CDR2 SVGIG (reference sequence). Trimming cost V 4 bases and J 5 bases, with 18 bases left between them. CDR3 loop: CAWNSGDGAQNIQYF. Incomplete CDR3 DNA: TGTGCCTGGAATAGCGGTGACGGGGCTCAAAACATT.

Concerning this clone: The read stops 3 residues short of the end of the CDR3; the missing end is completed from the germline J gene. The chain links TRBV20-1 to TRBJ1-1; tentatively, D is TRBD1 (5 bases). V was shortened by 5 bases and J by 7 bases, with 14 bases between the two germline ends. CDR3 length equals 12 residues. Germline V gene sequence: CDR1 DFQATT, CDR2 SNEGSKA (reference sequence). CDR3 DNA (partial): TGCAGTGCTTTGGGACTGGATAATGAA. Translating it yields CSALGLDNE. The full CDR3 reads CSALGLDNEAFF.

Details on this clone: Sequencing ends 3 residues short of the CDR3 end; the germline J gene provides the rest. This chain uses TRBV5-1 with TRBJ2-7; D is possibly TRBD1 (6 bases). Germline V gene data show CDR1 as SGHRS and CDR2 as YFSETQ. The CDR3 is 15 residues long. With 2 bases removed from V and 3 bases from J, the gap between germline ends came to 15 bases. This CDR3 reads CASSLTGTNNYEQYF. The covered CDR3 bases are TGCGCCAGCAGCTTAACCGGGACAAACAACTACGAG.

Comments on this clone: The CDR3 end lies 3 residues beyond the end of the read and is filled in from the germline J gene. The chain couples TRBV5-6 to TRBJ1-2; no reliable D call. Trimming pared 2 bases from V and 7 bases from J, leaving 15 bases between. The CDR3 loop spans 14 amino acids. The germline V gene has CDR1 SGHDT and CDR2 YYEEEE. The DNA read from the CDR3 is TGTGCCAGCAGCTTCATAACCGCGGTTATTGGC. Translated: CASSFITAVIG. The whole CDR3 protein is CASSFITAVIGYTF.

About this clone itself: The CDR3 end falls 3 residues outside the read, so it is completed with the germline J gene. The chain has TRBV6-2 or TRBV6-3 and TRBJ2-2, with 8 bases that match TRBD1. V gave up 8 bases and J gave up 5 bases; unmatched junction bases: 7. The germline V gene has CDR1 MNHEY and CDR2 SVGEGT. CDR3 length: 14 residues. CDR3 loop: CASAGRGLTGELFF. CDR3 bases read: TGTGCCAGCGCGGGCAGGGGGCTTACCGGGGAG.

For this clone: The missing CDR3 end, 3 residues past where the read stops, is filled in from the germline J gene. The chain is built from TRBV7-2 and TRBJ2-7; D may be TRBD1 (5 bases). CDR1 is SGHTA and CDR2 is FQGNSA in the germline V gene. The V and J ends lost 1 base and 5 bases respectively, with 12 bases between them. The CDR3 totals 14 residues. The CDR3 spells CASSLVSDTNEQYF. The sequenced part of the CDR3 DNA is TGTGCCAGCAGCTTAGTTTCGGACACCAACGAG.

As to this clone: Sequencing ends 3 residues short of the CDR3 end; the germline J gene provides the rest. J is TRBJ2-7 and V is TRBV6-1; a weak D match, TRBD1 (6 bases). CDR1 MNHNS and CDR2 SASEGT come from the germline V gene. V was pared by 4 bases and J by 4 bases, with 14 bases between. This CDR3 comprises 14 residues. The part of the CDR3 DNA that was read is TGTGCCAGCAGTGCGCAACAGGGTTCTTACGAG. Its translation is CASSAQQGSYE. The entire CDR3 protein reads CASSAQQGSYEQYF.

In regard to this clone: The read ends 3 residues early relative to the CDR3; the germline J gene fills the gap. The V call is TRBV20-1, the J call TRBJ2-1; 9 bases align to TRBD1. In germline, CDR1 is DFQATT, CDR2 SNEGSKA (reference sequence). This CDR3 is 16 amino acids long. V was pared by 1 base and J by 5 bases, with 9 bases of the junction left unmatched. The CDR3 protein is CSARGGRGTGNNEQFF. The part of the CDR3 DNA that was read is TGCAGTGCTAGAGGAGGTAGGGGGACAGGGAACAATGAG.

In regard to this clone: The CDR3 end falls 3 residues outside the read, so it is completed with the germline J gene. The chain carries TRBV29-1 and TRBJ2-7, with 7 bases matching TRBD1. This CDR3 is built from 15 residues. Germline values: CDR1 SQVTM, CDR2 ANQGSEA. The J segment lost 3 bases and the V segment lost 0 bases, leaving 8 bases of the junction unmatched. CDR3 DNA, as far as it was read: TGCAGCGTTGAAGACTGGGACAGCTACAGCTACGAG. Its translation: CSVEDWDSYSYE. The CDR3 as a whole reads CSVEDWDSYSYEQYF.